This T cell receptor (beta chain) derives from a study of blood T cell repertoires in COVID-19. The overall study: For recovered donors of Cohort 3, there were two negative PCRs, clearance, or symptom resolution.

Adults between roughly 18 and 89 years of age took part from fewer than 30 US areas. The CDR3 spans 14 residues. V lost 3 bases to trimming and J lost 4 bases, with 9 bases between them. Germline CDR1 is SGHNT and CDR2 is YENEEA. Repertoires were generated with immunoSEQ multiplex PCR, while TCRdb's copy carries only in-frame clones and drops some. The data contain about 190,000 clones, approximately 90% of them seen just once; the ten biggest clones take up under 30%. This sequence joins TRBV11-3 and TRBJ1-4, with unresolved D. The TCR was taken from a woman between 40 and 55 years old in a cohort exposed to, infected with or recovered from COVID-19 (not recorded which). The sample was PBMCs or T cells enriched from blood (not recorded which). CDR3 protein: CASSLIGFNEKLFF. The CDR3 DNA reads TGTGCCAGCAGCTTGATCGGGTTTAATGAAAAACTGTTTTTT.